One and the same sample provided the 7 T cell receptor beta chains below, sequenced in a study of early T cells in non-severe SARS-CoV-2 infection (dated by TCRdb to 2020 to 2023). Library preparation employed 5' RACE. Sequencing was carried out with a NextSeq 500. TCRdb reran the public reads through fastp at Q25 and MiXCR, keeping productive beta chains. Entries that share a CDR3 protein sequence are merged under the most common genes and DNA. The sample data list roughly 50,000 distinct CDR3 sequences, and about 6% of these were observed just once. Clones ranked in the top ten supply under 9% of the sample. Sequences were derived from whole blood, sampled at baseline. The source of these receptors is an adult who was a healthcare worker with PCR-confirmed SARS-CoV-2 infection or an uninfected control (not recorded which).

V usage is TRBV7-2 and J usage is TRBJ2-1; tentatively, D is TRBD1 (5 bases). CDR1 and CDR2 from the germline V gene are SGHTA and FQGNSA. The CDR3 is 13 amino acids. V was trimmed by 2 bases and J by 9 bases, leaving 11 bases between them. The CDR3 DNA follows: TGTGCCAGCAGCTTAAAAGGGGTAGGTGAGCAGTTCTTC. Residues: CASSLKGVGEQFF.

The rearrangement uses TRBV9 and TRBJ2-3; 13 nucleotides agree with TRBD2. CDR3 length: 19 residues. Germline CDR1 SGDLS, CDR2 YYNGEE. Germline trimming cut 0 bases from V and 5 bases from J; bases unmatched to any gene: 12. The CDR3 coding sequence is TGTGCCAGCAGCGTAGGCACTAGCGGGAGGGCCGTACTTAAAGATACGCAGTATTTT. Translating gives CASSVGTSGRAVLKDTQYF.

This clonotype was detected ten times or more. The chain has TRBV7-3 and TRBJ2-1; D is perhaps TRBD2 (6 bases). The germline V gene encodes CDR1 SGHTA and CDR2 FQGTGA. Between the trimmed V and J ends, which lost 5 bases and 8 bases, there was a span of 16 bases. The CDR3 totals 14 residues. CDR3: CASSPGGGGHEQFF. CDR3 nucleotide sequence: TGTGCCAGCAGCCCGGGTGGGGGAGGACATGAGCAGTTCTTC.

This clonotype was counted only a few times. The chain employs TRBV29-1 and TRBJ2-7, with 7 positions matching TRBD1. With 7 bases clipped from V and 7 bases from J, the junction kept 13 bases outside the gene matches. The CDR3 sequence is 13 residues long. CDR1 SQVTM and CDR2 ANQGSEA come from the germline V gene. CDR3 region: CSARTTGQREQYF. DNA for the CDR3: TGCAGCGCAAGGACGACAGGGCAAAGGGAGCAGTACTTC.

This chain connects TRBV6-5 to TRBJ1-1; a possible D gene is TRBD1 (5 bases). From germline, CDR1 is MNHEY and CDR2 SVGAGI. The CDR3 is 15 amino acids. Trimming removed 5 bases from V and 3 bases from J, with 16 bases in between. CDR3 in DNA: TGTGCCAGCAGTCCTCGTTCGGGACTCCACACTGAAGCTTTCTTT. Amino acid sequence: CASSPRSGLHTEAFF.

CDR3 in DNA: TGCAGCGTTGCCAGCCGGGACACCTTCTATGGCTACACCTTC. This sequence encodes CSVASRDTFYGYTF. V usage is TRBV29-1 and J usage is TRBJ1-2; D is possibly TRBD1 (6 bases). The V end lost 4 bases, the J end lost 4 bases, and 16 bases lay between the germline ends. The CDR3 extends over 14 amino acids. Germline-derived CDR1 and CDR2 are SQVTM and ANQGSEA.

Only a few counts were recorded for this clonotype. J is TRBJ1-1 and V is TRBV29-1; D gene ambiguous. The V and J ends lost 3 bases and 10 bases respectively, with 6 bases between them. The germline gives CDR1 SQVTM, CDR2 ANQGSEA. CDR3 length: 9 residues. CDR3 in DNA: TGCAGCGTTGATACCCCAGCTTTCTTT. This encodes CSVDTPAFF. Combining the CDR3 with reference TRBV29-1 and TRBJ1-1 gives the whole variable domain SAVISQKPSRDICQRGTSLTIQCQVDSQVTMMFWYRQQPGQSLTLIATANQGSEATYESGFVIDKFPISRPNLTFSTLTVSNMSPEDSSIYLCSVDTPAFFGQGTRLTVV.